The 18 T cell receptor beta chains presented below share a single source sample, sequenced in a study of OX40 agonist ivuxolimab in advanced cancers. Measured with immunoSEQ multiplex PCR; TCRdb has only the in-frame clones, and not every one. The sample contains some 55,000 clones, more than 75% of which appear only once. The input for sequencing was CD4+ or CD8+ T cells sorted from blood, taken in a trial of the OX40 agonist ivuxolimab. Receptor source: an adult with an advanced solid tumor such as melanoma, head and neck, liver or kidney cancer.

V usage is TRBV6-5 and J usage is TRBJ2-3; unclear D gene. V was shortened by 6 bases and J by 1 base, with 14 bases between the two germline ends. This CDR3 has 15 residues. CDR1 is MNHEY, CDR2 SVGAGI, per germline. The CDR3 reads CASRGEAFGTDTQYF. Here the CDR3 DNA reads TGTGCCAGCAGGGGCGAAGCCTTTGGCACAGATACGCAGTATTTT.

The rearrangement joins TRBV19 to TRBJ1-6, with D possibly TRBD1 on 6 matching bases. Germline V CDR1 and CDR2: LNHDA, SQIVND (reference sequence). Trimming took 5 bases from V and 9 from J, leaving 20 bases between them. The CDR3 has 16 amino acids. CDR3: CASSPQGNFRGSPLHF. CDR3 nucleotide sequence: TGTGCCAGTAGTCCCCAGGGGAACTTCCGCGGTTCACCCCTCCACTTT.

This chain joins TRBV21-1 and TRBJ2-7; TRBD2 is taken as the D call from the table, unchecked against the DNA. TRBV21-1 is described as a pseudogene. This CDR3 is 20 amino acids long. The DNA of the CDR3 is TGTGCCAGCCGAAGGGACCCGGGACTAGCGGGAGTATCGTCCTACGACGAGCAGTACTTC. Translation: CASRRDPGLAGVSSYDEQYF.

The V and J genes are TRBV7-2 and TRBJ2-5; the D gene is possibly TRBD1 (5 bases). Germline assignment: CDR1 SGHTA and CDR2 FQGNSA. Trimming took 1 base from V and 0 from J, leaving 9 bases between them. There are 15 residues in the CDR3. CDR3 sequence: CASSLGTGYQETQYF. DNA for the CDR3: TGTGCCAGCAGCTTAGGAACAGGCTACCAAGAGACCCAGTACTTC.

The rearrangement uses TRBV4-1 and TRBJ2-5; tentatively, D is TRBD1 (5 bases). The CDR3 sequence is 13 residues long. From germline, CDR1 is MGHRA and CDR2 YSYEKL. Trimming left V 4 bases short and J 5 bases short, with 11 bases between. CDR3 nucleotides: TGCGCCAGCAGCCTGATAGGGGCCGAGACCCAGTACTTC. Protein: CASSLIGAETQYF.

The chain employs TRBV6-6 and TRBJ1-1, with D hard to call. There are 12 residues in the CDR3. CDR1 MNHNY and CDR2 SVGAGI come from the germline V gene (reference sequence). The ends were cut back, 2 bases at V and 7 bases at J, with 8 bases in the middle. CDR3 loop: CASSYGSGEAFF. The CDR3 nucleotides are TGTGCCAGCAGTTACGGGTCGGGTGAAGCTTTCTTT.

The chain recombines TRBV19 with TRBJ2-7, with 12 bases identical to TRBD2. CDR1 and CDR2 (germline): LNHDA, SQIVND (reference sequence). CDR3 length: 14 residues. V lost 6 bases, J lost 4 bases, and 4 bases stayed unmatched. The CDR3 coding sequence is TGTGCCAGTAGGACTAGCGGGAGCGGGTACGAGCAGTACTTC. It encodes CASRTSGSGYEQYF.

The V gene is TRBV10-2, the J gene TRBJ2-5; no clear D gene. V shed 3 bases and J shed 5 bases, with 7 bases lying between them. The CDR3 sequence is 12 residues long. Germline V lookup: CDR1 WSHSY, CDR2 SAAADI. CDR3 in amino acids: CASSDPQETQYF. The CDR3 region has the DNA TGCGCCAGCAGTGACCCCCAGGAGACCCAGTACTTC.

V and J are TRBV14 and TRBJ1-6; a weak D match, TRBD1 (5 bases). Trimming pared 4 bases from V and 5 bases from J, leaving 15 bases between. CDR3 length: 16 amino acids. Germline V lookup: CDR1 SGHDN, CDR2 FVKESK. CDR3 region: CASSRGRGNNNSPLHF. The CDR3 DNA reads TGTGCCAGCAGCCGAGGGAGGGGAAATAATAATTCACCCCTCCACTTT. The variable domain in full, completed from reference TRBV14 and TRBJ1-6, reads EAGVTQFPSHSVIEKGQTVTLRCDPISGHDNLYWYRRVMGKEIKFLLHFVKESKQDESGMPNNRFLAERTGGTYSTLKVQPAELEDSGVYFCASSRGRGNNNSPLHFGNGTRLTVT.

This chain joins TRBV7-6 and TRBJ2-2, with D hard to call. CDR3 length: 14 amino acids. Per the germline V gene, CDR1 is SGHVS and CDR2 is FNYEAQ. Trimming removed 1 base from V and 3 bases from J, with 6 bases in between. CDR3 in amino acids: CASSLGSYTGELFF. The CDR3 bases are TGTGCCAGCAGCTTAGGGAGTTACACCGGGGAGCTGTTTTTT.

The CDR3 DNA is TGTGCCAGCAGCTTAGGGGGTACAGGGGGCTACGAGCAGTACTTC. Translating gives CASSLGGTGGYEQYF. The J gene is TRBJ2-7, the V gene TRBV7-2; the match to TRBD1 covers 8 bases. Trimming removed 1 base from V and 3 bases from J; junction bases left unmatched: 5. The germline V gene has CDR1 SGHTA and CDR2 FQGNSA. CDR3 length equals 15 residues.

This chain joins TRBV28 and TRBJ1-1; D remains unclear. Germline values: CDR1 MDHEN, CDR2 SYDVKM. This CDR3 has 15 residues. Trimming removed 2 bases from V and 1 base from J, with 11 bases in between. For the CDR3, the DNA is TGTGCCAGCAGTTTACCAGGTGGTCCGAACACTGAAGCTTTCTTT. Its translation: CASSLPGGPNTEAFF.

This chain joins TRBV9 and TRBJ1-2; 9 bases align to TRBD1. The CDR3 length is 15 residues. The germline CDR1 and CDR2 sequences are SGDLS and YYNGEE. V lost 0 bases and J lost 4; bases outside the gene matches: 4. In DNA form, the CDR3 reads TGTGCCAGCAGCGTAGCTACAGGGGGCGCCTATGGCTACACCTTC. This gives the protein CASSVATGGAYGYTF.

The chain recombines TRBV4-1 with TRBJ1-1; tentatively, D is TRBD1 (6 bases). Trimming stripped 5 bases from V and 1 base from J, with 11 bases between. CDR1 is MGHRA and CDR2 is YSYEKL in the germline V gene. The CDR3 runs 14 residues. Here the CDR3 DNA reads TGCGCCAGCAGCGTCAGGGGCCCGAACACTGAAGCTTTCTTT. It is translated as CASSVRGPNTEAFF.

This chain links TRBV14 with TRBJ1-2; D gene unclear. Germline assignment: CDR1 SGHDN and CDR2 FVKESK. The V end lost 1 base, the J end lost 7 bases, and 10 bases lay between the germline ends. The CDR3 length is 13 residues. CDR3 sequence (DNA): TGTGCCAGCAGCCAAGCCCTATTGGGTGGCTACACCTTC. Its translation: CASSQALLGGYTF.

The chain links TRBV6-5 to TRBJ2-1; either TRBD1 or TRBD2 may fit D (5 bases each). Germline V lookup: CDR1 MNHEY, CDR2 SVGAGI. There are 12 residues in the CDR3. V lost 6 bases and J lost 9, with 12 bases in between. CDR3 loop: CASRAGAAEQFF. In nucleotides, the CDR3 is TGTGCCAGCAGAGCCGGGGCCGCTGAGCAGTTCTTC.

The V call is TRBV7-9, the J call TRBJ1-4, with a tentative D call TRBD1 (5 bases). The CDR3 totals 14 residues. CDR1 SEHNR and CDR2 FQNEAQ come from the germline V gene (reference sequence). The germline V and J ends were trimmed by 1 base and 8 bases, with 11 bases remaining between them. The CDR3 DNA sequence: TGTGCCAGCAGCTTAGATCAGGGCTGGGAAAAACTGTTTTTT. It translates to CASSLDQGWEKLFF. Full variable domain (remainder filled in from reference TRBV7-9 and TRBJ1-4): DTGVSQNPRHKITKRGQNVTFRCDPISEHNRLYWYRQTLGQGPEFLTYFQNEAQLEKSRLLSDRFSAERPKGSFSTLEIQRTEQGDSAMYLCASSLDQGWEKLFFGSGTQLSVL.

This chain connects TRBV18 to TRBJ2-5; 8 bases align to TRBD1. Matching the DNA end better, TRBJ2-7 makes the J call doubtful. The germline CDR1 and CDR2 sequences are KGHSH and LQKENI. The CDR3 length is 16 residues. The CDR3, as DNA: TGTGCCAGCTCCCCGCTGGGACAGGCGCTTTCCTACGAGCAGTACTTC. Protein sequence: CASSPLGQALSYEQYF.